Below are 30 T cell receptor beta chains sequenced from a single sample in a study of shared clonotypes between healthy human individuals. Clones were sequenced by immunoSEQ multiplex PCR, and TCRdb holds only the in-frame ones, with some missing. This table has approximately 1.5 million clones, around 98% appearing once. The sample consisted of naive CD4+ T cells sorted from blood. Subset here: CD45RA+ positively selected. The receptors originated from a man between 25 and 39 years old in good health.

To note about this clone: Mismatch with germline at one junction end may stem from a read error. The chain couples TRBV18 to TRBJ2-1; D gene uncertain. CDR1 is KGHSH and CDR2 is LQKENI in the germline V gene. The CDR3 consists of 16 residues. The CDR3 nucleotides are TGTGCCAGCTCACCAGAAACCGGGCATTCCTGCAATGAGCAGTTCTTC. Translating gives CASSPETGHSCNEQFF.

The chain carries TRBV5-6 and TRBJ2-7, with TRBD1 as a possible D gene (5 bases). The V and J ends lost 4 bases and 3 bases respectively, with 11 bases between them. There are 13 residues in the CDR3. Germline V gives CDR1 SGHDT, CDR2 YYEEEE. This CDR3 is CASSPVGHYEQYF. CDR3 DNA: TGTGCCAGCAGCCCAGTCGGACACTACGAGCAGTACTTC.

This chain connects TRBV18 to TRBJ1-5, with 7 bases matching TRBD1. The germline gives CDR1 KGHSH, CDR2 LQKENI. The CDR3 sequence is 18 residues long. Trimming cost V 0 bases and J 0 bases; bases outside gene matches: 8. This CDR3 reads CASSPPRAGGYSNQPQHF. For the CDR3, the DNA is TGTGCCAGCTCACCACCGAGGGCAGGGGGATATAGCAATCAGCCCCAGCATTTT.

This chain joins TRBV6-5 and TRBJ2-7; D unclear. Germline V CDR1 and CDR2: MNHEY, SVGAGI. V lost 3 bases, J lost 2 bases, and 14 bases lay in between. CDR3 length: 15 residues. The CDR3 sequence is CASSYNPDGAYEQYF. The CDR3 nucleotides read TGTGCCAGCAGTTATAACCCCGACGGAGCCTACGAGCAGTACTTC.

The chain couples TRBV10-3 to TRBJ1-5; TRBD1 agrees at 12 bases. This CDR3 has 14 residues. Per germline, CDR1 ENHRY and CDR2 SYGVKD. Unmatched junction bases numbered 5, after V lost 8 bases and J lost 6 bases. CDR3 residues: CAIGTGGAGQPQHF. As DNA, the CDR3 is TGTGCCATCGGGACAGGGGGCGCCGGTCAGCCCCAGCATTTT.

The chain combines TRBV10-3 with TRBJ1-2, with 9 bases matching TRBD1. Germline trimming cut 6 bases from V and 8 bases from J; bases unmatched to any gene: 7. Germline V gives CDR1 ENHRY, CDR2 SYGVKD. CDR3 length: 13 residues. CDR3 bases: TGTGCCATCAGGGACAGGGGCTATGGAGGCTACACCTTC. This translates into CAIRDRGYGGYTF.

The gene calls are TRBV9 and TRBJ2-1; 7 bases align to TRBD2. This CDR3 is built from 16 residues. Germline V CDR1 and CDR2: SGDLS, YYNGEE. The trim removed 6 bases at V and 0 bases at J, leaving 9 bases unmatched. The CDR3 spells CASTLGGSHSYNEQFF. CDR3 nucleotides: TGTGCCAGCACCCTCGGCGGGAGCCACTCCTACAATGAGCAGTTCTTC.

This clone was observed a single time. The CDR3 DNA sequence: TGTGCCAGCAGCCCCGGCGGAGGTATCTTCACAGATACGCAGTATTTT. This gives the protein CASSPGGGIFTDTQYF. The chain employs TRBV5-4 and TRBJ2-3; a weak D match, TRBD2 (5 bases). The CDR3 totals 16 residues. V was shortened by 4 bases and J by 2 bases, with 17 bases between the two germline ends. Per germline, CDR1 SGHNT and CDR2 YYREEE (reference sequence). Filled out from reference TRBV5-4 and TRBJ2-3, the complete variable domain reads ETGVTQSPTHLIKTRGQQVTLRCSSQSGHNTVSWYQQALGQGPQFIFQYYREEENGRGNFPPRFSGLQFPNYSSELNVNALELDDSALYLCASSPGGGIFTDTQYFGPGTRLTVL.

This chain uses TRBV18 with TRBJ1-4; unclear D gene. The CDR3 is made up of 16 amino acids. The ends were cut back, 3 bases at V and 0 bases at J, with 11 bases in the middle. CDR1 and CDR2 (germline): KGHSH, LQKENI. DNA for the CDR3: TGTGCCAGCTCACCTGCTGACGGGACAACTAATGAAAAACTGTTTTTT. Translating gives CASSPADGTTNEKLFF.

The CDR3 protein is CATSRPTGVGLEQYF. CDR3 in DNA: TGTGCCACCAGCAGGCCCACAGGGGTCGGTCTCGAGCAGTACTTC. V is TRBV15 and J is TRBJ2-7; 7 nucleotides line up with TRBD1. CDR1 is LNHNV and CDR2 is YYDKDF in the germline V gene (reference sequence). The V gene end was trimmed by 3 bases and the J gene end by 6 bases; junction bases not matched to a gene: 11. The CDR3 length is 15 residues. Complete variable domain (other parts from reference TRBV15 and TRBJ2-7): DAMVIQNPRYQVTQFGKPVTLSCSQTLNHNVMYWYQQKSSQAPKLLFHYYDKDFNNEADTPDNFQSRRPNTSFCFLDIRSPGLGDTAMYLCATSRPTGVGLEQYFGPGTRLTVT.

The V gene is TRBV25-1, the J gene TRBJ1-1, with 10 positions matching TRBD1. The trim removed 3 bases at V and 10 bases at J, leaving 5 bases unmatched. This CDR3 comprises 13 residues. Germline loops: CDR1 MGHDK, CDR2 SYGVNS. The CDR3 loop is CASSDPGQGGAFF. The CDR3 DNA follows: TGTGCCAGCAGTGACCCCGGACAGGGGGGAGCTTTCTTT.

The chain combines TRBV9 with TRBJ1-5; TRBD1 matches at 10 bases. Germline values: CDR1 SGDLS, CDR2 YYNGEE. This CDR3 comprises 15 residues. Trimming removed 8 bases from V and 4 bases from J; junction bases left unmatched: 9. The CDR3 spells CASSMGTGENQPQHF. The CDR3 nucleotides are TGTGCCAGTAGTATGGGGACAGGGGAAAATCAGCCCCAGCATTTT.

This sequence joins TRBV28 and TRBJ1-1; D might be TRBD1 (5 bases). The V end lost 5 bases, the J end lost 5 bases, and 12 bases lay between the germline ends. This CDR3 contains 13 residues. From germline, CDR1 is MDHEN and CDR2 SYDVKM. The CDR3 reads CASSPGKGTEAFF. CDR3 DNA sequence: TGTGCCAGCAGTCCAGGTAAGGGGACTGAAGCTTTCTTT.

Note on this clone: This same CDR3 is encoded by further DNA sequences in the sample. V gene TRBV6-5 combines with J gene TRBJ1-1; D remains unclear. Trimming removed 2 bases from V and 0 bases from J, with 7 bases in between. The germline CDR1 and CDR2 sequences are MNHEY and SVGAGI. The CDR3 is 14 amino acids. CDR3 residues: CASSYSTVNTEAFF. The CDR3 DNA sequence: TGTGCCAGCAGTTACAGCACGGTGAACACTGAAGCTTTCTTT.

As for this clone: A junction boundary mismatches the germline segment, possibly from a read error. The chain joins TRBV18 to TRBJ1-1, with unresolved D. Germline CDR1 reads KGHSH; CDR2 reads LQKENI. This CDR3 is 17 amino acids long. CDR3 residues: CASSPLTSGTMNTEAFF. The DNA for the CDR3 is TGTGCCAGCTCTCCACTAACCTCGGGCACGATGAACACTGAAGCTTTCTTT.

The chain recombines TRBV5-1 with TRBJ2-5, with 7 bases that match TRBD1. The germline gives CDR1 SGHRS, CDR2 YFSETQ. There are 12 residues in the CDR3. With V trimmed by 4 bases and J by 5 bases, 2 bases remained unmatched. CDR3 residues: CASSRDSETQYF. The CDR3 DNA reads TGCGCCAGCAGCAGGGACAGCGAGACCCAGTACTTC.

The chain combines TRBV28 with TRBJ1-1; D not certain. The germline CDR1 and CDR2 sequences are MDHEN and SYDVKM. The CDR3 is 12 amino acids. The ends were cut back, 5 bases at V and 4 bases at J, with 8 bases in the middle. The CDR3 DNA sequence: TGTGCCAGCAGTGAGGGCTCCACTGAAGCTTTCTTT. It translates to CASSEGSTEAFF. Together with reference TRBV28 and TRBJ1-1, the CDR3 gives the full variable domain: DVKVTQSSRYLVKRTGEKVFLECVQDMDHENMFWYRQDPGLGLRLIYFSYDVKMKEKGDIPEGYSVSREKKERFSLILESASTNQTSMYLCASSEGSTEAFFGQGTRLTVV.

The rearrangement joins TRBV2 to TRBJ1-5, with D unresolved. Germline V CDR1 and CDR2: SNHLY, FYNNEI. The ends were cut back, 7 bases at V and 6 bases at J, with 16 bases in the middle. The CDR3 sequence is 14 residues long. CDR3 bases: TGTGCCAGCACTAAAGCGGGTCGATCTCAGCCCCAGCATTTT. It codes for CASTKAGRSQPQHF.

V is TRBV10-1 and J is TRBJ2-2, with 10 bases that match TRBD2. The CDR3 consists of 18 residues. CDR1 WNHNN and CDR2 SYGVQD come from the germline V gene (reference sequence). V lost 2 bases to trimming and J lost 2 bases; unmatched junction nucleotides: 8. CDR3 nucleotides: TGCGCCAGCAGTGAGGGGCCTAGCGGGAGTCTTAACACCGGGGAGCTGTTTTTT. This codes for CASSEGPSGSLNTGELFF.

The chain is built from TRBV11-2 and TRBJ2-7; TRBD2 aligns across 11 bases. CDR1 is SGHAT and CDR2 is FQNNGV in the germline V gene. The CDR3 has 16 residues. V lost 3 bases, J lost 3 bases, and 7 bases stayed unmatched. The CDR3 region is CASSLDLGTSGYEQYF. In nucleotides, the CDR3 is TGTGCCAGCAGCTTGGACCTTGGGACTAGCGGCTACGAGCAGTACTTC.

The rearrangement joins TRBV11-2 to TRBJ1-5; D remains ambiguous. The V end lost 3 bases, the J end lost 9 bases, and 9 bases lay between the germline ends. The V gene's germline CDR1 is SGHAT and CDR2 FQNNGV. The CDR3 is 12 amino acids. The DNA for the CDR3 is TGTGCCAGCAGCTTCTACTCCCGGCCCCAGCATTTT. Its protein product is CASSFYSRPQHF.

The chain links TRBV11-2 to TRBJ1-1; a possible D gene is TRBD1 (5 bases). V lost 4 bases to trimming and J lost 1 base, with 7 bases between them. The CDR3 is 13 residues long. Germline CDR1 SGHAT, CDR2 FQNNGV. CDR3 amino acids: CASSWGGNTEAFF. The CDR3 nucleotides read TGTGCCAGCAGCTGGGGGGGGAACACTGAAGCTTTCTTT.

This clone was recorded only once. The CDR3 nucleotides are TGTGCCAGCAGTTCTGGCGGGAGGGCCGTCAATGAGCAGTTCTTC. It specifies CASSSGGRAVNEQFF. J is TRBJ2-1 and V is TRBV28, with 9 bases lining up with TRBD2. Looked up from germline, CDR1 is MDHEN and CDR2 is SYDVKM. V was clipped by 4 bases and J by 6 bases; unmatched bases: 7. The CDR3 extends over 15 amino acids.

The chain couples TRBV5-1 to TRBJ2-2; the match to TRBD1 covers 8 bases. The CDR3 runs to 16 residues. J lost 6 bases, V lost 4 bases, and 11 bases had no gene match. The germline V gene encodes CDR1 SGHRS and CDR2 YFSETQ. This CDR3 reads CASSLNTGGVAGELFF. The CDR3 DNA is TGCGCCAGCAGCCTAAACACAGGGGGAGTCGCCGGGGAGCTGTTTTTT.

The chain has TRBV5-4 and TRBJ2-3; D unresolved. This CDR3 contains 15 residues. CDR1 and CDR2 (germline): SGHNT, YYREEE (reference sequence). V was clipped by 6 bases and J by 0 bases, with 14 bases between them. CDR3 nucleotides: TGTGCCAGCAAACGGCCGGGCGCAAGCACAGATACGCAGTATTTT. Residues: CASKRPGASTDTQYF.

The chain links TRBV7-8 to TRBJ2-5; 7 nucleotides align to TRBD2. Trimming removed 5 bases from V and 5 bases from J; junction bases left unmatched: 14. The CDR3 covers 16 residues. Looked up from germline, CDR1 is SGHVS and CDR2 is FQNEAQ. The CDR3 loop reads CASSPRTVRETETQYF. The CDR3 bases are TGTGCCAGCAGCCCGAGGACCGTGCGGGAGACGGAGACCCAGTACTTC.

The rearrangement uses TRBV19 and TRBJ2-2; the match to TRBD2 covers 11 bases. CDR3 length equals 16 residues. Germline V lookup: CDR1 LNHDA, CDR2 SQIVND (reference sequence). After removal of 6 bases from V and 7 bases from J, the junction contained 10 bases not matched to a gene. CDR3 coding DNA: TGTGCCAGTAGCCTATCCGGGACTAGCGGAAACGGGGAGCTGTTTTTT. This translates into CASSLSGTSGNGELFF. Together with reference TRBV19 and TRBJ2-2, the CDR3 gives the full variable domain: DGGITQSPKYLFRKEGQNVTLSCEQNLNHDAMYWYRQDPGQGLRLIYYSQIVNDFQKGDIAEGYSVSREKKESFPLTVTSAQKNPTAFYLCASSLSGTSGNGELFFGEGSRLTVL.

The rearrangement joins TRBV19 to TRBJ2-7; 7 bases are a match to TRBD2. The CDR3 is 12 residues long. V shed 9 bases, J shed 6 bases, and the junction held 8 bases outside the gene matches. Germline CDR1 is LNHDA and CDR2 is SQIVND (reference sequence). Here the CDR3 reads CASAGLSGEQYF. The CDR3 DNA is TGTGCCAGCGCGGGACTATCCGGCGAGCAGTACTTC.

This sequence joins TRBV7-2 and TRBJ2-3; 14 bases fit TRBD2. The CDR3 sequence is 15 residues long. Germline V CDR1 and CDR2: SGHTA, FQGNSA. V shed 5 bases, J shed 4 bases, and the junction held 2 bases outside the gene matches. CDR3 amino acids: CASSRTSGRPDTQYF. Here the CDR3 DNA reads TGTGCCAGCAGCCGGACTAGCGGGAGGCCAGATACGCAGTATTTT.

Only one count was recorded for this clone. The CDR3, as DNA: TGCGCCAGCAGCTTGGATGACGGCTACGAGCAGTACTTC. Translated, it gives CASSLDDGYEQYF. V usage is TRBV5-1 and J usage is TRBJ2-7; no reliable D call. The CDR3 runs 13 residues. V lost 0 bases and J 3 bases, leaving 7 bases between the germline ends. Germline lookup yields CDR1 SGHRS and CDR2 YFSETQ.